The clone carrying this T cell receptor (beta chain) was counted a single time. The antigen remains undetermined. V was trimmed by 2 bases and J by 3 bases, leaving 7 bases between them. The CDR3 sequence is 13 residues long. Per germline, CDR1 MGHDK and CDR2 SYGVNS. The data belong to a study of T cell repertoires in cytomegalovirus infection. Study-level points and caveats: The study found HLA-C-restricted CMV-specific TCR beta clonotypes dominating the ex vivo response.

From the reads, TCRdb called clonotypes with MiXCR, one entry per CDR3 protein. In the table there are about 83,000 distinct CDR3 sequences, approximately 30% of which are singletons. The chain joins TRBV25-1 to TRBJ1-2; D is uncertain. The specimen comprised CD8+ T cells from cultured PBMCs, sampled from culture after CMV antigen stimulation. The sequence was collected from a human donor in good health (CMV status not recorded). Some clones in this sample may be carry-over from other donors' samples. The CDR3, as DNA: TGTGCCAGCAGTGAAGGACCGGACTATGGCTACACCTTC. It codes for CASSEGPDYGYTF.